Sequencing of this TCR beta chain was carried out in a study of blood T cell repertoires in COVID-19. The wider study: Samples representing acute and convalescent COVID-19 were sourced from the United States, Italy and Spain. Sources were T cells, B-cell-depleted T cells, or PBMCs; the material itself was cDNA or gDNA.

Germline assignment: CDR1 WNHNN and CDR2 SYGVQD (reference sequence). Trimming removed 3 bases at V and 5 bases at J, with 13 bases between. CDR3 size: 14 residues. In the authors' methods: Reference gene primer amplification gave estimated nucleated cell counts. Assay: immunoSEQ multiplex PCR; the TCRdb copy retains only in-frame clones and omits some. The V and J calls and clone size were taken over from that table, and D and trimming were inferred from the DNA. The sample has 100,000 or so clones; about four fifths are singletons. The sample comprised peripheral blood. This chain connects TRBV10-1 to TRBJ2-5, with no clear D. The clonotype comes from an elderly woman with acute or convalescent COVID-19. In nucleotides, the CDR3 is TGCGCCAGCAGTGAAGGCTCCCTGAGGGAGACCCAGTACTTC. Translation: CASSEGSLRETQYF.